This TCR beta chain was identified during a study of OX40 agonist ivuxolimab in advanced cancers. Study-wide context: Mean age around 64 years, range about 20 to 79; roughly 82% male. Earlier anti-PD-1, anti-PD-L1 or anti-CTLA-4 therapy was permitted; 30% to 45% had received some.

The germline CDR1 and CDR2 sequences are SNHLY and FYNNEI. The CDR3 extends over 15 amino acids. V gave up 6 bases and J gave up 0 bases, with 12 bases separating them. Patients were ruled out by autoimmune disease history or systemic immunosuppression. Blood sampling took place at baseline, cycle 4 day 1, and cycle 7 day 1. Assay used: immunoSEQ multiplex PCR; TCRdb lists only in-frame clones, some missing. The sample shows 50,000 to 75,000 clones, over 80% of them seen only once. The receptor was isolated from an adult with an advanced solid tumor such as melanoma, head and neck, liver or kidney cancer. Sequenced here: CD4+ or CD8+ T cells sorted from blood, sampled in a trial of the OX40 agonist ivuxolimab. The gene calls are TRBV2 and TRBJ2-1, with a possible D match to TRBD1 (7 bases). The CDR3 spells CASRGGQSSYNEQFF. CDR3 DNA: TGTGCCAGCAGGGGGGGACAGAGCTCCTACAATGAGCAGTTCTTC.